One and the same sample provided the 26 T cell receptor beta chains below, sequenced in a study of blood T cell repertoires in COVID-19. Data came from immunoSEQ multiplex PCR; TCRdb stores just in-frame clones and leaves some out. The repertoire holds over 250,000 clones, with approximately 85% as singletons. Source material: PBMCs or T cells enriched from blood (not recorded which). These TCRs come from a woman in her twenties or thirties who had recovered from COVID-19.

This clone has a single count. The chain employs TRBV19 and TRBJ1-5; D is unresolved. Germline CDR1 LNHDA, CDR2 SQIVND (reference sequence). The CDR3 runs 12 residues. Trimming took 5 bases from V and 6 from J, leaving 8 bases between them. CDR3 in DNA: TGTGCCAGTAGTTCGCTGAGTCAGCCCCAGCATTTT. As protein: CASSSLSQPQHF. Full variable domain (outside the CDR3, taken from reference TRBV19 and TRBJ1-5): DGGITQSPKYLFRKEGQNVTLSCEQNLNHDAMYWYRQDPGQGLRLIYYSQIVNDFQKGDIAEGYSVSREKKESFPLTVTSAQKNPTAFYLCASSSLSQPQHFGDGTRLSIL.

The chain joins TRBV2 to TRBJ1-3; TRBD1 aligns across 10 bases. The CDR3 is made up of 14 amino acids. Germline lookup yields CDR1 SNHLY and CDR2 FYNNEI. The J segment lost 4 bases and the V segment lost 10 bases, leaving 7 bases of the junction unmatched. As DNA, the CDR3 is TGTGCCACCATCCGACAGGGGGCCGGAAACACCATATATTTT. Its protein product is CATIRQGAGNTIYF.

The chain joins TRBV3-1 (or the pseudogene TRBV3-2) to TRBJ2-5; 10 bases line up with TRBD2. The CDR3 is made up of 14 amino acids. The trim removed 6 bases at V and 3 bases at J, leaving 4 bases unmatched. CDR1 LGHDT and CDR2 YNNKEL come from the germline V gene (reference sequence). The CDR3 DNA reads as TGTGCCAGCAGTTCTAGCGGGGGTAAAGAGACCCAGTACTTC. This gives the protein CASSSSGGKETQYF.

The chain employs TRBV5-6 and TRBJ2-1; D uncertain. The length of the CDR3 is 13 residues. Germline V gene lookup returns CDR1 SGHDT and CDR2 YYEEEE. The V and J ends lost 5 bases and 6 bases respectively, with 12 bases between them. Here the CDR3 DNA reads TGTGCCAGCAGTATGACAAGAAGCAATGAGCAGTTCTTC. Translation: CASSMTRSNEQFF.

V gene TRBV6-5 combines with J gene TRBJ1-5; D unclear. The V end lost 3 bases, the J end lost 7 bases, and 10 bases lay between the germline ends. Germline CDR1 and CDR2: MNHEY and SVGAGI. This CDR3 contains 13 residues. CDR3 sequence reads: CASSYSPRQPQHF. CDR3 DNA: TGTGCCAGCAGTTATTCACCACGGCAGCCCCAGCATTTT.

This chain uses TRBV28 with TRBJ2-7; 8 bases map to TRBD1. The CDR3 runs to 17 residues. Germline CDR1 reads MDHEN; CDR2 reads SYDVKM. V shed 4 bases and J 3 bases; nucleotides not matched to a gene: 14. CDR3 region: CASSYRQGRLFIYEQYF. The CDR3 DNA is TGTGCCAGCAGTTACCGACAGGGGCGTCTGTTTATCTACGAGCAGTACTTC. Supplemented by reference TRBV28 and TRBJ2-7, the full variable domain reads DVKVTQSSRYLVKRTGEKVFLECVQDMDHENMFWYRQDPGLGLRLIYFSYDVKMKEKGDIPEGYSVSREKKERFSLILESASTNQTSMYLCASSYRQGRLFIYEQYFGPGTRLTVT.

The chain uses TRBV6-2 or TRBV6-3 and TRBJ2-2; possibly TRBD1 for D (5 bases). This CDR3 has 16 amino acids. Germline loops: CDR1 MNHEY, CDR2 SVGEGT. V lost 6 bases to trimming and J lost 0 bases, with 14 bases between them. The CDR3 DNA reads as TGTGCCAGCAGCCAACAATCAGGGTCGAACACCGGGGAGCTGTTTTTT. It codes for CASSQQSGSNTGELFF.

This chain joins TRBV2 and TRBJ2-7; maybe TRBD1 (6 bases). This CDR3 region has 13 residues. Trimming stripped 4 bases from V and 0 bases from J, with 7 bases between. Germline V gene data show CDR1 as SNHLY and CDR2 as FYNNEI. The CDR3 DNA follows: TGTGCCAGCAGTGGGACAGTCTCCTACGAGCAGTACTTC. This gives the protein CASSGTVSYEQYF.

The rearrangement joins TRBV5-1 to TRBJ2-5, with 7 nucleotides matching TRBD1. The V gene's germline CDR1 is SGHRS and CDR2 YFSETQ. This CDR3 contains 15 residues. The ends lost 4 bases at V and 4 bases at J; junction bases unmatched: 10. CDR3 sequence: CASSVTGVGGETQYF. The DNA of the CDR3 is TGCGCCAGCAGCGTTACAGGGGTGGGTGGAGAGACCCAGTACTTC.

Comments on this clone: The same CDR3 is also encoded by other DNA sequences in this sample. V usage is TRBV18 and J usage is TRBJ1-2; tentative D call: TRBD1 (6 bases). CDR3 length: 12 residues. The V end was cut by 3 bases, the J end by 7 bases, with 9 bases between. CDR1 is KGHSH, CDR2 LQKENI, per germline. In DNA form, the CDR3 reads TGTGCCAGCTCACCGGGACAAAGTGGCTACACCTTC. Protein product: CASSPGQSGYTF.

The chain has TRBV27 and TRBJ2-1, with TRBD2 identical over 10 bases. Germline values: CDR1 MNHEY, CDR2 SMNVEV (reference sequence). This CDR3 has 15 residues. J was trimmed by 10 bases and V by 7 bases; bases with no gene match: 13. CDR3 coding DNA: TGTGCCAGCACCATAAGCGGGGGGGCGTCTATGGAGCAGTTCTTC. Protein sequence: CASTISGGASMEQFF.

The V gene is TRBV27, the J gene TRBJ1-5; the D is unclear. CDR3 length: 17 amino acids. Germline CDR1 and CDR2: MNHEY and SMNVEV (reference sequence). V gave up 0 bases and J gave up 7 bases, with 19 bases separating them. CDR3 DNA: TGTGCCAGCAGTTTATCGGGGTATGGTTCGCGCGGGCAGCCCCAGCATTTT. As protein: CASSLSGYGSRGQPQHF.

The CDR3 spells CAWSAGDYNEQFF. CDR3 nucleotides: TGTGCCTGGAGTGCCGGGGACTACAATGAGCAGTTCTTC. The chain links TRBV30 to TRBJ2-1, with D perhaps TRBD2 (5 bases). This CDR3 has 13 amino acids. Germline CDR1 GTSNPN, CDR2 SVGIG (reference sequence). V lost 1 base and J 3 bases, leaving 7 bases between the germline ends.

This clone occurred a few times. J is TRBJ1-1 and V is TRBV2, with 7 bases identical to TRBD1. The CDR3 is 13 residues long. Germline lookup yields CDR1 SNHLY and CDR2 FYNNEI. The V segment lost 9 bases and the J segment 1 base; nucleotides outside the gene matches: 5. CDR3 sequence reads: CASMDRRNTEAFF. The CDR3 DNA is TGTGCCAGTATGGACAGGAGGAACACTGAAGCTTTCTTT.

The chain couples TRBV6-5 to TRBJ2-3; 8 bases are a match to TRBD2. The CDR3 consists of 15 residues. V shed 6 bases and J 2 bases; nucleotides not matched to a gene: 7. Germline V CDR1 and CDR2: MNHEY, SVGAGI. For the CDR3, the DNA is TGTGCCAGCAGCCCGGGGGGGCCCTACACAGATACGCAGTATTTT. Protein product: CASSPGGPYTDTQYF.

This chain connects TRBV2 to TRBJ2-2; a weak D match, TRBD1 (5 bases). This CDR3 is built from 14 residues. V was cut by 4 bases and J by 1 base, with 7 bases left in between. The germline V gene has CDR1 SNHLY and CDR2 FYNNEI. CDR3 sequence reads: CASSGQGNTGELFF. CDR3 DNA sequence: TGTGCCAGCAGTGGTCAGGGGAACACCGGGGAGCTGTTTTTT.

V gene TRBV28 combines with J gene TRBJ1-1; 11 bases are a match to TRBD1. Trimming removed 4 bases from V and 5 bases from J; junction bases left unmatched: 9. Germline CDR1 is MDHEN and CDR2 is SYDVKM. The CDR3 length is 16 residues. CDR3 nucleotides: TGTGCCAGCAGTTCGGGGACAGGGGGAAGTGAAACTGAAGCTTTCTTT. Amino acids: CASSSGTGGSETEAFF. Filled out from reference TRBV28 and TRBJ1-1, the complete variable domain reads DVKVTQSSRYLVKRTGEKVFLECVQDMDHENMFWYRQDPGLGLRLIYFSYDVKMKEKGDIPEGYSVSREKKERFSLILESASTNQTSMYLCASSSGTGGSETEAFFGQGTRLTVV.

This clone was observed a few times. The chain links TRBV12-3 or TRBV12-4 to TRBJ1-1; no definite D call. Deletions cut 6 bases from V and 0 bases from J, with 8 bases between. The CDR3 totals 13 residues. The CDR3 region is CASSPQMNTEAFF. As DNA, the CDR3 is TGTGCCAGCAGCCCTCAGATGAACACTGAAGCTTTCTTT.

V usage is TRBV7-9 and J usage is TRBJ1-6; D is unresolved. The CDR3 extends over 12 amino acids. V shed 8 bases and J shed 7 bases, with 9 bases lying between them. The germline gives CDR1 SEHNR, CDR2 FQNEAQ (reference sequence). CDR3 protein: CASAATNSPLHF. The CDR3, as DNA: TGTGCCAGCGCTGCTACCAATTCACCCCTCCACTTT. The complete variable domain, with remaining parts taken from reference TRBV7-9 and TRBJ1-6, reads DTGVSQNPRHKITKRGQNVTFRCDPISEHNRLYWYRQTLGQGPEFLTYFQNEAQLEKSRLLSDRFSAERPKGSFSTLEIQRTEQGDSAMYLCASAATNSPLHFGNGTRLTVT.

The rearrangement links TRBV6-2 or TRBV6-3 to TRBJ2-2, with 7 bases identical to TRBD2. The CDR3 length is 15 residues. J was trimmed by 5 bases and V by 2 bases; bases with no gene match: 5. The germline V gene encodes CDR1 MNHEY and CDR2 SVGEGT. The DNA for the CDR3 is TGTGCCAGCAGTTACGGCGGGGGAAGGACCGGGGAGCTGTTTTTT. Its translation: CASSYGGGRTGELFF.

This clone was seen just once. This sequence joins TRBV7-8 and TRBJ2-3; 13 bases are shared with TRBD2. The CDR3 extends over 18 amino acids. The germline V gene encodes CDR1 SGHVS and CDR2 FQNEAQ. J was trimmed by 2 bases and V by 5 bases; bases with no gene match: 10. The CDR3 sequence is CASSLFTSGGANTDTQYF. The CDR3 DNA reads as TGTGCCAGCAGCCTTTTTACTAGCGGGGGGGCAAACACAGATACGCAGTATTTT.

J is TRBJ2-1 and V is TRBV5-3; 9 bases line up with TRBD2. TRBV5-3 is given ORF status, its function remaining uncertain. The CDR3 spans 16 residues. After removal of 5 bases from V and 8 bases from J, the junction contained 14 bases not matched to a gene. CDR3 sequence: CARRGPELAGADEQFF. CDR3 bases: TGTGCCAGAAGGGGGCCGGAACTAGCGGGCGCCGATGAGCAGTTCTTC.

The chain links TRBV5-1 to TRBJ1-1; the D gene is possibly TRBD1 (5 bases). The V gene lost 0 bases and the J gene lost 5 bases, with 14 bases spanning the gap. The CDR3 has 15 amino acids. The germline CDR1 and CDR2 sequences are SGHRS and YFSETQ. In DNA, the CDR3 is TGCGCCAGCAGCTTGGGGTGGGGCGGAGAGACTGAAGCTTTCTTT. Translation: CASSLGWGGETEAFF.

CDR3 region: CSASGVTGSSPYEQYF. The CDR3 nucleotides read TGCAGTGCTAGTGGGGTAACAGGGTCCTCCCCCTACGAGCAGTACTTC. The V and J genes are TRBV20-1 and TRBJ2-7; possibly TRBD1 for D (6 bases). This CDR3 is built from 16 residues. With 3 bases removed from V and 2 bases from J, the gap between germline ends came to 20 bases. Germline values: CDR1 DFQATT, CDR2 SNEGSKA (reference sequence).

This clone appeared once. The V and J genes are TRBV28 and TRBJ2-3; no definite D call. CDR3 size: 12 residues. CDR1 and CDR2 from the germline V gene are MDHEN and SYDVKM. Trimming cost V 6 bases and J 2 bases, with 6 bases left between them. CDR3 sequence reads: CASSSFTDTQYF. CDR3 coding DNA: TGTGCCAGCAGCTCCTTCACAGATACGCAGTATTTT.

The genes are TRBV25-1 and TRBJ2-3, with 10 bases fitting TRBD2. Germline V CDR1 and CDR2: MGHDK, SYGVNS. There are 14 residues in the CDR3. Losses at the gene ends were 6 bases for V and 7 bases for J; bases not matched to a gene: 7. The CDR3 DNA reads as TGTGCCAGCAGGAGCGGGGGGGGTGGGAATACGCAGTATTTT. Translation: CASRSGGGGNTQYF.